This T cell receptor (beta chain) is drawn from a study of blood T cell repertoires in COVID-19. Whole-study context: The study drew acute and convalescent COVID-19 samples from the United States, Italy and Spain. From T cells, B-cell-depleted T cells, or PBMCs came the material, which was cDNA or gDNA.

Original analysis: Reference gene primers were amplified, and this amplification served to estimate nucleated cell counts. Assay used: immunoSEQ multiplex PCR; TCRdb lists only in-frame clones, some missing. The D gene and trimming were derived from the DNA, and the V and J assignments and clone size from that table. The sample has around 120,000 clones, over 80% seen once. CDR3 length equals 12 residues. Trimming cost V 3 bases and J 11 bases, with 13 bases left between them. Germline CDR1 is MNHEY and CDR2 is SMNVEV (reference sequence). This clone was recorded only once. The sequencing sample was made of peripheral blood. This TCR was sampled from a woman in her seventies with acute or convalescent COVID-19. The chain recombines TRBV27 with TRBJ1-1; D perhaps matches TRBD1 (5 bases). This CDR3 reads CASSFVGGEAFF. CDR3 nucleotide sequence: TGTGCCAGCAGTTTTGTGGGGGGAGAGGCTTTCTTT.